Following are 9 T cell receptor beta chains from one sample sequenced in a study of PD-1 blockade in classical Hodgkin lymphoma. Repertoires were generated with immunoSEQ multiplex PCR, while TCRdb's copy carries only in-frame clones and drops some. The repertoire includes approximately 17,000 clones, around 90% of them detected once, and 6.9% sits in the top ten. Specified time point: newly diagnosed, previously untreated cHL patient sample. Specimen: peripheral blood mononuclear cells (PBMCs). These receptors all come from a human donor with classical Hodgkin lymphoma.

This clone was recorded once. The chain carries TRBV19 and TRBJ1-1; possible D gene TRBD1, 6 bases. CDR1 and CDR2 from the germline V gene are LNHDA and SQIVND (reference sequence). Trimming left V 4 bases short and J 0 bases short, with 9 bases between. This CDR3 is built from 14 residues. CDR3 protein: CASSTTGLNTEAFF. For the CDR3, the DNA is TGTGCCAGTAGTACGACAGGCCTGAACACTGAAGCTTTCTTT.

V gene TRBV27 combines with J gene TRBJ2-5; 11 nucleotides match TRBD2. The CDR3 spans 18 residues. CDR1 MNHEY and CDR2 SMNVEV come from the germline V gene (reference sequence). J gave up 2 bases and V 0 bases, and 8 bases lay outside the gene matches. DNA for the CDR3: TGTGCCAGCAGTTTATCCGCCGGACTAGCGGGCATACAAGAGACCCAGTACTTC. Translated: CASSLSAGLAGIQETQYF.

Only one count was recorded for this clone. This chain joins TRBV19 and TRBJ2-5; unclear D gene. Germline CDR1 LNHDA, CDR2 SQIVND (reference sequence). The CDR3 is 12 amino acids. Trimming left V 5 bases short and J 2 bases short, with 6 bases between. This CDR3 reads CASSGSQETQYF. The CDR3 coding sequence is TGTGCCAGTAGTGGCAGTCAAGAGACCCAGTACTTC.

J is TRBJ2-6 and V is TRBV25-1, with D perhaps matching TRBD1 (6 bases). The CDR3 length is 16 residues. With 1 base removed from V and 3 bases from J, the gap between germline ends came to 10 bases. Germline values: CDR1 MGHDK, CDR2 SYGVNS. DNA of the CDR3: TGTGCCAGCAGTGAATTCACAGGGAATGGGGCCAACGTCCTGACTTTC. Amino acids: CASSEFTGNGANVLTF.

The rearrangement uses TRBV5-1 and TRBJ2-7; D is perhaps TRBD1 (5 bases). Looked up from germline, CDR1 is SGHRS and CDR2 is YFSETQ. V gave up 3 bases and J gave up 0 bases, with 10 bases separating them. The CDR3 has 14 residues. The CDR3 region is CASSSGHPSYEQYF. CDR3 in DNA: TGCGCCAGCAGCTCCGGACATCCCTCCTACGAGCAGTACTTC.

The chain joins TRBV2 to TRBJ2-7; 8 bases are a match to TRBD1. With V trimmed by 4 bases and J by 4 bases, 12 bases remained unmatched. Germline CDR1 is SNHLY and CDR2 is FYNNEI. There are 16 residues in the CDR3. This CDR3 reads CASSGDRGIGIYEQYF. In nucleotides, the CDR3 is TGTGCCAGCAGTGGTGACAGGGGCATTGGAATTTACGAGCAGTACTTC.

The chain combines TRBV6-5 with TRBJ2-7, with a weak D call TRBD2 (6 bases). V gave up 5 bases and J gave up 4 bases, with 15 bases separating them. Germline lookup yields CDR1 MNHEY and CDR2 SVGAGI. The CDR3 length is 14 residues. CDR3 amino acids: CASSRGIVPYEQYF. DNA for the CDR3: TGTGCCAGCAGTCGCGGGATAGTCCCTTACGAGCAGTACTTC.

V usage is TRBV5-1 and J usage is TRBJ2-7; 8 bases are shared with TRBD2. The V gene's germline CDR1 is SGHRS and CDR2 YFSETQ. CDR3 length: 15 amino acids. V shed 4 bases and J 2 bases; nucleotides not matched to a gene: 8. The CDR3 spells CASSGLAGATYEQYF. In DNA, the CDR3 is TGCGCCAGCAGCGGACTAGCAGGGGCTACCTACGAGCAGTACTTC.

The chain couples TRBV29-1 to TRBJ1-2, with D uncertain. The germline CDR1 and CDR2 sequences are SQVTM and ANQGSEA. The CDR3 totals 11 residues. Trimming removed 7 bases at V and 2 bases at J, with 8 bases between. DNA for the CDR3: TGCAGCGGCGGAGAGAACTATGGCTACACCTTC. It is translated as CSGGENYGYTF.